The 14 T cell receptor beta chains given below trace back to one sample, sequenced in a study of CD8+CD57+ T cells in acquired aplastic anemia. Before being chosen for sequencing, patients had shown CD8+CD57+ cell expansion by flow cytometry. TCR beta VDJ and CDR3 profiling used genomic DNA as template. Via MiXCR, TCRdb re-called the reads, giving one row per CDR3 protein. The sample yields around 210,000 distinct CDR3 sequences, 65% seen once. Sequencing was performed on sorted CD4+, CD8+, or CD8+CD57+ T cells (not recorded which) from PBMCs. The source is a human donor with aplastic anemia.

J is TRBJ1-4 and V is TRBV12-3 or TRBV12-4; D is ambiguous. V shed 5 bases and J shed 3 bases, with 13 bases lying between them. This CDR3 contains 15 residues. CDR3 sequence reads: CASSVRLRPNEKLFF. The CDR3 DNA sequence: TGTGCCAGCAGTGTCCGACTGCGCCCTAATGAAAAACTGTTTTTT.

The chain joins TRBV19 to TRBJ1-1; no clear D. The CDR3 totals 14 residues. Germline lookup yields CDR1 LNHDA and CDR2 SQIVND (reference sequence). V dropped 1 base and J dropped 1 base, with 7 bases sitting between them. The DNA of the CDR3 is TGTGCCAGTAGTATAGCCCCACCGAACACTGAAGCTTTCTTT. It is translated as CASSIAPPNTEAFF.

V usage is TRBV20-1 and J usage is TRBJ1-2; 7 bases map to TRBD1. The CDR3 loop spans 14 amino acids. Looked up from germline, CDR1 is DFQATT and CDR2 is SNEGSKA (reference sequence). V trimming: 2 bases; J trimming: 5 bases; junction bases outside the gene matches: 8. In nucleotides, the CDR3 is TGCAGTGCTAGACAAAGCAGGGGGTTGTATGGCTACACCTTC. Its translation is CSARQSRGLYGYTF.

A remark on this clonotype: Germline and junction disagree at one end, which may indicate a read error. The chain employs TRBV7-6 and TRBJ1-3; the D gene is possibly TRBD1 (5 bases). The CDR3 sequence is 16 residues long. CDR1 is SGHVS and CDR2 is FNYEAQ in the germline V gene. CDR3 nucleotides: TGTGCCAGCGGCTTATCACAGGCCTCCTCTGGAAACACCATATATTTT. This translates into CASGLSQASSGNTIYF.

CDR3 loop: CASSLTQAGELFF. The DNA for the CDR3 is TGTGCCAGCAGTTTAACCCAAGCCGGGGAGCTGTTTTTT. This rearrangement joins TRBV12-3 or TRBV12-4 to TRBJ2-2, with D uncertain. The CDR3 length is 13 residues. The V end was cut by 2 bases, the J end by 6 bases, with 7 bases between.

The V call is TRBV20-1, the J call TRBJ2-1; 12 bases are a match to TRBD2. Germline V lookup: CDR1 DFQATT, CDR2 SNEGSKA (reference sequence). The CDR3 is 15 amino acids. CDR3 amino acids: CSTKGTSGSLGEQFF. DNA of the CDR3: TGCAGCACAAAGGGGACTAGCGGGTCCCTGGGGGAGCAGTTCTTC.

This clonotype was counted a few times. CDR3 loop: CASTDRGPDSPLHF. The CDR3 DNA reads TGTGCCAGTACTGACAGGGGGCCGGATTCACCCCTCCACTTT. V gene TRBV19 combines with J gene TRBJ1-6; TRBD1 matches at 10 bases. The CDR3 sequence is 14 residues long. V lost 7 bases and J lost 8; bases outside the gene matches: 5. Per the germline V gene, CDR1 is LNHDA and CDR2 is SQIVND (reference sequence).

The CDR3 spells CASSPLRATTGELFF. Written as DNA, the CDR3 is TGTGCCAGTAGTCCTCTTCGGGCGACCACCGGGGAGCTGTTTTTT. V gene TRBV19 combines with J gene TRBJ2-2; D uncertain. The CDR3 runs 15 residues. Deletions cut 5 bases from V and 4 bases from J, with 14 bases between. Germline values: CDR1 LNHDA, CDR2 SQIVND (reference sequence).

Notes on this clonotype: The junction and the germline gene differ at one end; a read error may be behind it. The CDR3 here is CASSPDSRGVGANVLTF. Written as DNA, the CDR3 is TGCGCCAGCAGCCCGGACAGCAGGGGGGTTGGGGCCAACGTCCTGACTTTC. This chain joins TRBV7-9 and TRBJ2-6; the D gene is possibly TRBD1 (7 bases). The CDR3 runs 17 residues. Germline-derived CDR1 and CDR2 are SEHNR and FQNEAQ (reference sequence). Variable domain in full (rest from reference TRBV7-9 and TRBJ2-6): DTGVSQNPRHKITKRGQNVTFRCDPISEHNRLYWYRQTLGQGPEFLTYFQNEAQLEKSRLLSDRFSAERPKGSFSTLEIQRTEQGDSAMYLCASSPDSRGVGANVLTFGAGSRLTVL.

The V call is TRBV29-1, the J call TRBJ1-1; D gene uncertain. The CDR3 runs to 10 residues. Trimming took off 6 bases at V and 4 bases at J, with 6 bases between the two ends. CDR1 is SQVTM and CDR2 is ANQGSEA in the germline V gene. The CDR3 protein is CSVKSTEAFF. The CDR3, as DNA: TGCAGCGTCAAGAGCACTGAAGCTTTCTTT. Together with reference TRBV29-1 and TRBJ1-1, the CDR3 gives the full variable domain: SAVISQKPSRDICQRGTSLTIQCQVDSQVTMMFWYRQQPGQSLTLIATANQGSEATYESGFVIDKFPISRPNLTFSTLTVSNMSPEDSSIYLCSVKSTEAFFGQGTRLTVV.

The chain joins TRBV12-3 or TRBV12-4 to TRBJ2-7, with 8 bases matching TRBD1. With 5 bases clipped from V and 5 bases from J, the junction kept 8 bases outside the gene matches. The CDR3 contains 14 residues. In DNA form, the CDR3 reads TGTGCCAGCAGTACCCGGACAGGGCGGGACGAGCAGTACTTC. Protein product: CASSTRTGRDEQYF.

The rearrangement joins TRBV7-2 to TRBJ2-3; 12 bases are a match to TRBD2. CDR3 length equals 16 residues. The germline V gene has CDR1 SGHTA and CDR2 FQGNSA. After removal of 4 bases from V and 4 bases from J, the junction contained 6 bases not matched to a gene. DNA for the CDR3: TGTGCCAGCAGCTGGTTTCTAGCGGGAGGGTCAGATACGCAGTATTTT. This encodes CASSWFLAGGSDTQYF.

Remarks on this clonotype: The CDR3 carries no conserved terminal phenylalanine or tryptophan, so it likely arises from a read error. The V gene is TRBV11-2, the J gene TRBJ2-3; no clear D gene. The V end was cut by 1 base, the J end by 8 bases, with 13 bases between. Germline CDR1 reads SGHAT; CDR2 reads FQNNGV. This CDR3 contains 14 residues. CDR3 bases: TGTGCCAGCAGCTTAGGGGCGACTCCCGGTACGCAGTATCTT. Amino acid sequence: CASSLGATPGTQYL.

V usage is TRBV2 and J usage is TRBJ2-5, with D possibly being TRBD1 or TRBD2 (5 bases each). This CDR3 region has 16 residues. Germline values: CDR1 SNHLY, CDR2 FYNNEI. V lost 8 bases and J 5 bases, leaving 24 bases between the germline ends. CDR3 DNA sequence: TGTGCCAGCTGTAACGCAGGGACGAACACCGGGGAGACCCAGTACTTC. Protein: CASCNAGTNTGETQYF.